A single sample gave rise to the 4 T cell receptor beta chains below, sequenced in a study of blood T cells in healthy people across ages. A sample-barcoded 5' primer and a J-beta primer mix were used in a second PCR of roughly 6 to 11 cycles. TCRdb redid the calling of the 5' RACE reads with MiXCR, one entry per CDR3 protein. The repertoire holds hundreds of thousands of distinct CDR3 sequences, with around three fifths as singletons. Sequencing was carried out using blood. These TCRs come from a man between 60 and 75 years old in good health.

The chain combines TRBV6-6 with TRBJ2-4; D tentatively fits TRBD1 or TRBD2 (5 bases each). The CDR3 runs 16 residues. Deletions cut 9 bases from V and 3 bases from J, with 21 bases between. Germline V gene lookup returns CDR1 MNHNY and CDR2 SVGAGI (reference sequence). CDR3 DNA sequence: TGTGCCAGTTGCCCCCAAGAGAGGGGATTCAAAAACATTCAGTACTTC. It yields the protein CASCPQERGFKNIQYF.

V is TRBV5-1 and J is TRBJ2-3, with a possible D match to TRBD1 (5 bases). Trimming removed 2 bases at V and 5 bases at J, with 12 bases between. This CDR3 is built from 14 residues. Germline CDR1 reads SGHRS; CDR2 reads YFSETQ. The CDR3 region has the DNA TGCGCCAGCAGCTTTCAGGGTACCGGAGATACGCAGTATTTT. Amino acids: CASSFQGTGDTQYF.

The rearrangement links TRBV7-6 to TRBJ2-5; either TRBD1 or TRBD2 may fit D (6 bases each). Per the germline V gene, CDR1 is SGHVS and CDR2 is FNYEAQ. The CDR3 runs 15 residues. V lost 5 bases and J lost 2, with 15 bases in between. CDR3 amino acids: CASSLRWGAQETQYF. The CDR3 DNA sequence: TGTGCCAGCAGCCTTAGATGGGGGGCACAAGAGACCCAGTACTTC.

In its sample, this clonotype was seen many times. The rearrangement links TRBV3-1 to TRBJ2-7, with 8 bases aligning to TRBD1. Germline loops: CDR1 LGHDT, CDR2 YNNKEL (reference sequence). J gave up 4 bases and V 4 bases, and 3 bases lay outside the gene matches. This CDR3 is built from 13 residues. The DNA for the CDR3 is TGTGCCAGCAGCCCGGACAGGGATTACGAGCAGTACTTC. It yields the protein CASSPDRDYEQYF.